The rows below give T cell receptor beta chains drawn from one sample of a study of blood T cell repertoires in COVID-19. Generated by immunoSEQ multiplex PCR, the TCRdb table keeps only in-frame clones and is missing some. This table has fewer than 300,000 clones, about 80% appearing once. Sample: peripheral blood. All receptors derive from an older person with COVID-19, enrolled during active disease. The CDR3 runs from the conserved cysteine through the conserved F or W. Fields, in order: D gene, J gene, V gene, clone size, CDR3 DNA, CDR3 protein. D genes are given only for firm matches. The size entry is marked missing in some rows and otherwise reads once, few, many or a size class.

>NA|TRBJ2-3|TRBV7-2|NA
TGTGCCAGCAGCTTAGCGCTCTATAGCACAGATACGCAGTATTTT
CASSLALYSTDTQYF
>TRBD2|TRBJ2-7|TRBV5-1|NA
TGCGCCAGCAGCCTGGCCGGGACTAGTTCCTACGAGCAGTACTTC
CASSLAGTSSYEQYF
>TRBD1|TRBJ1-2|TRBV19|NA
TGTGCCAGTAGTCCAAGGACAGGGGGCAACTATGGCTACACCTTC
CASSPRTGGNYGYTF
>TRBD1|TRBJ2-7|TRBV28|once
TGTGCCAGCCTGACAGGGGGCGGAAGGATGGGCTCCTACGAGCAGTACTTC
CASLTGGGRMGSYEQYF
>NA|TRBJ2-1|TRBV7-3|NA
TGTGCCAGCAGCTTAATACAGGGAGGGACCAATGAGCAGTTCTTC
CASSLIQGGTNEQFF
>TRBD1|TRBJ1-1|TRBV12-3/TRBV12-4|NA
TGTGCCAGCAGTCCGACAACAGGGGATGAAGCTTTCTTT
CASSPTTGDEAFF
>NA|TRBJ1-5|TRBV6-2/TRBV6-3|once
TGTGCCAGCAGTTATACAGGCTTTGTTCAGCCCCAGCATTTT
CASSYTGFVQPQHF
>NA|TRBJ2-1|TRBV6-5|once
TGTGCCAGCAGTTCACCAGACGCCCAGGGTCCCCAGTTCTTC
CASSSPDAQGPQFF
>TRBD1|TRBJ1-2|TRBV28|NA
TGTGCCAGCAGGGACAGGGCTAACTATGGCTACACCTTC
CASRDRANYGYTF
>TRBD1|TRBJ1-5|TRBV5-5|NA
TGTGCCAGCAGCCGGGACAGCGGCAATCAGCCCCAGCATTTT
CASSRDSGNQPQHF
>TRBD2|TRBJ2-3|TRBV11-2|NA
TGTGCCAGCAGCATCCCGGGGGGTACGCAGTATTTT
CASSIPGGTQYF
>NA|TRBJ1-6|TRBV9|many
TGTGCCAGCAGCGTAGTGGGAGGACCCCTCCACTTT
CASSVVGGPLHF
>TRBD1|TRBJ2-1|TRBV27|NA
TGTGCCAGCAGTCCGGGACAGGGATACAATGAGCAGTTCTTC
CASSPGQGYNEQFF
>TRBD2|TRBJ2-5|TRBV19|NA
TGTGCCAGTAGCCGGACTAGCGGGGGCCAAGAGACCCAGTACTTC
CASSRTSGGQETQYF
>TRBD1|TRBJ1-4|TRBV2|NA
TGTGCCAGCAGTGGACAGGGTACTAATGAAAAACTGTTTTTT
CASSGQGTNEKLFF
>NA|TRBJ1-1|TRBV3-1/TRBV3-2|NA
TGTGCCAGCAGCCGAGATCCACAGATAAGGAACACTGAAGCTTTCTTT
CASSRDPQIRNTEAFF
>TRBD1|TRBJ1-1|TRBV5-1|NA
TGCGCCAGCAGCCGGGACAGGCCTCTAAACACTGAAGCTTTCTTT
CASSRDRPLNTEAFF
>NA|TRBJ2-3|TRBV6-6|NA
TGTGCCAGCAGTCGTGGCGGTTCTAGCACAGATACGCAGTATTTT
CASSRGGSSTDTQYF
>NA|TRBJ2-7|TRBV9|NA
TGTGCCAGCAGCGTGACATATGGGTTTGACGAGCAGTACTTC
CASSVTYGFDEQYF
>NA|TRBJ1-1|TRBV6-5|NA
TGTGCCAGCAGTTACCAATCACAGGGATTCACTGAAGCTTTCTTT
CASSYQSQGFTEAFF